This TCR beta chain appears in the sequencing data of a study of shared clonotypes between healthy human individuals. Whole-study results and caveats: Deeper or shallower sequencing was expected to change how clonotypes are shared among donors. The sharing of approximately 5.1% of naive CD4 clonotypes was seen across several donors. Although depth was large, rarefaction showed that sequencing of the sorted subsets was incomplete.

The CDR3 runs to 16 residues. Trimming cost V 0 bases and J 4 bases, with 13 bases left between them. In germline, CDR1 is SGDLS, CDR2 YYNGEE. A remark on this clone: Its matching antigen is unknown.

The assay was immunoSEQ multiplex PCR, and TCRdb's table has in-frame clones only and misses some. The table has some 1.4 million clones, approximately 96% seen once. The study separated CD4+ cells into CD45RA+ naive and CD45RA-negative memory subsets. The genes are TRBV9 and TRBJ2-2; D gene uncertain. This clonotype was sampled from a man aged 25-45 years in good health. Sequencing input: naive CD4+ T cells sorted from blood. Sample subset: CD45RA+ positively selected. The CDR3 DNA reads TGTGCCAGCAGCGTAGAACTGGACCAGACCACCGGGGAGCTGTTTTTT. It codes for CASSVELDQTTGELFF.